This T cell receptor (beta chain) stems from a study of T cell changes during pregnancy in multiple sclerosis. The V gene lost 2 bases and the J gene lost 0 bases, with 5 bases spanning the gap. The CDR3 totals 13 residues. Germline CDR1 SGHTA, CDR2 FQGTGA. Libraries were prepared by immunoSEQ multiplex PCR; TCRdb keeps only in-frame clonotypes and omits some of them. The data show some 38,000 clones, 75% to 95% seen once. This specimen was CD8+ T cells from peripheral blood mononuclear cells, taken after pregnancy. This rearrangement joins TRBV7-3 to TRBJ2-7; D is uncertain. The TCR comes from a female donor with multiple sclerosis, enrolled in a pregnancy study. The chain's CDR3 is CASSLGNSYEQYF. In nucleotides, the CDR3 is TGTGCCAGCAGCTTAGGCAACTCCTACGAGCAGTACTTC.